What follows describes a single T cell receptor (beta chain). Its cognate antigen has yet to be identified. Qualities for individual bases were not recorded, and no much larger clone is one base off. The data belong to a study of T-cell memory formation after mild COVID-19 (dated by TCRdb to about 2021). Concerning the study at large: TCR sequence clusters from the two donors were found to be largely donor specific. In two donors, T-cell clones that expanded and contracted after mild COVID-19 were tracked by sequencing TCRalpha and TCRbeta repertoires over time. Two young, previously healthy adult volunteers, one female and one male, were included in the cohort.

Broad study findings and their caveats: Clones that contracted from day 15 to 85 showed balanced CD4/CD8 phenotypes, whereas a second wave of clones that expanded from day 15 to 37 leaned towards CD4+. Contracting CD4+ clones appeared mostly in the CM and EM memory subsets, whereas CD8+ clones were enriched in EMRA. Some responding clones were detected in pre-infection memory, suggesting pre-existing cross-reactive memory T cells joined the SARS-CoV-2 response. Only a couple of mild cases were covered by the study, and larger cohorts that include severe cases with pre-infection samples were considered necessary. SARS-CoV-2 specificity was not confirmed for the second-wave clones peaking on day 37.

Ficoll-Paque density gradient centrifugation was the method used to isolate PBMCs. TCRdb records Illumina NovaSeq 6000 as the sequencer. TCRalpha and TCRbeta cDNA libraries were constructed by 5'RACE with constant-segment primers, with sample barcodes and unique molecular identifiers being introduced. RNA was extracted from every sample with Trizol reagent. Libraries were amplified in two PCR steps, with a second sample barcode and Illumina TruSeq adapters added in the second step. The libraries were sequenced on an Illumina NovaSeq using 2 x 150 bp paired-end reads. The authors' analysis ran thus. The reads were demultiplexed and collapsed into UMI-guided consensus sequences using migec v1.2.7. Using mixcr v2.1.11, UMI consensuses were aligned to TRA and TRB V and J templates and then assembled into clonotypes. Expanded or contracted clonotypes were those called significant by both edgeR and NoisET, with noise models trained on biological replicates. For edgeR calls, a false discovery rate-adjusted p below 0.01 and a log2 fold-change threshold of 1 were applied. As an exploratory analysis of dynamics, max-normalized trajectories of the 1000 most abundant clonotypes were examined with PCA combined with hierarchical clustering. Separately sequenced CD4+ and CD8+ repertoires were used to assign the CD4 or CD8 phenotype of responding clones. TCRdb reanalyzed the raw reads on its own, using fastp at Q25 for trimming and MiXCR for clone calling, and kept in-frame beta chains. Identical CDR3 proteins give one entry, which carries the most common genes and DNA. The V and J calls here are based on TCRdb, not the publication. In this sample the table shows about 390,000 distinct CDR3 sequences, about a sixth of which occur a single time. 20% to 25% of the sample belongs to the ten largest clones.

CDR1 and CDR2 (SGHTA, FQGNSA) derive from the germline V gene. The CDR3 runs 15 amino acids, cysteine and phenylalanine included. Solely the CDR3 DNA is kept, with 45 bases framed from the first base. V is shortened by 5 bases, J by 3 bases, and the region joining them spans 13 bases. The sequence was collected from a man aged 18 to 30 who had mild COVID-19 (a few samples of this study predate the infection). The sample titles of this study are shuffled in the database, so cell type and time point are left out; the donor was told from shared clones. This receptor chain uses TRBV7-2 and TRBJ2-2, with the D call tentatively TRBD1 or TRBD2, each fitting 7 bases. Sequencing was done on a sample of PBMCs or a T cell subset sorted from them (not recorded which). The nucleotides read TGTGCCAGCAGCCCAGGGGGACTATACACCGGGGAGCTGTTTTTT. It specifies CASSPGGLYTGELFF.